Detailed here is one T cell receptor (beta chain). A second PCR of about 6 to 12 cycles used a sample-barcoded 5' primer and a J-beta primer mix. TCRdb recomputed calls from the 5' RACE reads with MiXCR, one row per CDR3 protein. Altogether 700,000 to 850,000 distinct CDR3 sequences are present, approximately 35% being singletons, with the ten largest covering approximately 13%. Trimming pared 1 base from V and 3 bases from J, leaving 13 bases between. The CDR3 contains 16 residues. The germline V gene encodes CDR1 SGHTA and CDR2 FQGNSA. This entry belongs to a study of blood T cells in healthy people across ages.

Sequencing was performed on blood. J is TRBJ2-1 and V is TRBV7-2, with D possibly being TRBD2 (5 bases). The origin of this receptor is a man between 18 and 35 years old in good health. CDR3 in DNA: TGTGCCAGCAGCTTAGGCTGGCGAGCGGACTACAATGAGCAGTTCTTC. This gives the protein CASSLGWRADYNEQFF. The complete variable domain, with remaining parts taken from reference TRBV7-2 and TRBJ2-1, reads GAGVSQSPSNKVTEKGKDVELRCDPISGHTALYWYRQSLGQGLEFLIYFQGNSAPDKSGLPSDRFSAERTGGSVSTLTIQRTQQEDSAVYLCASSLGWRADYNEQFFGPGTRLTVL.